Sequencing of this T cell receptor (beta chain) was carried out in a study of cytomegalovirus exposure and HLA in healthy donors. Whole-study findings and limits: Other equally common chains were less clonally expanded than HLA-associated TCR beta chains, a later analysis showed. Previously analyzed data showed that most TCR beta V segments were productive at a frequency of about 90% or about 30%.

Comments on this clone: Antigen specificity is unknown.

Per germline, CDR1 GTSNPN and CDR2 SVGIG (reference sequence). The CDR3 covers 15 residues. Between the trimmed V and J ends, which lost 1 base and 2 bases, there was a span of 11 bases. With 60 Vbeta and 13 Jbeta primers, the PCR was carried out. As handled by the study authors: Later analysis identified tens of millions of unique TCR beta chains, 9 million to 12 million shared. The repertoire was sequenced with immunoSEQ multiplex PCR; TCRdb's copy has only in-frame clones and lacks some. V and J calls and clone size are as listed in that table; D and trimming were resolved from the DNA. The data show approximately 150,000 clones, just over 75% seen once.

The receptor was isolated from a middle-aged man in good health and CMV-seronegative. Material: PBMCs. The rearrangement uses TRBV30 and TRBJ1-4, with D tentatively TRBD1 (6 bases). The CDR3 bases are TGTGCCTGGAGTGATACAGGGTCCACTAATGAAAAACTGTTTTTT. Translation: CAWSDTGSTNEKLFF.